The sequence of this T cell receptor (beta chain) was determined in a study of response to subunit inactivated influenza vaccine. MiXCR, run by TCRdb on the RT-PCR reads, gives a single entry per CDR3 protein. Of over 800,000 distinct CDR3 sequences listed, about 20% were seen once; the top ten hold 9.5% to 13%. The germline V gene encodes CDR1 MNHNS and CDR2 SASEGT. Trimming removed 3 bases at V and 3 bases at J, with 9 bases between. The CDR3 loop spans 14 amino acids. This TCR was sampled from a man aged 45-65 years who received an inactivated influenza vaccine. The specimen was PBMCs from blood, collected roughly 5 days after vaccination. V usage is TRBV6-1 and J usage is TRBJ1-5; D not certain. This CDR3 reads CASSDRTANQPQHF. The CDR3 DNA sequence: TGTGCCAGCAGTGACAGGACCGCCAATCAGCCCCAGCATTTT.